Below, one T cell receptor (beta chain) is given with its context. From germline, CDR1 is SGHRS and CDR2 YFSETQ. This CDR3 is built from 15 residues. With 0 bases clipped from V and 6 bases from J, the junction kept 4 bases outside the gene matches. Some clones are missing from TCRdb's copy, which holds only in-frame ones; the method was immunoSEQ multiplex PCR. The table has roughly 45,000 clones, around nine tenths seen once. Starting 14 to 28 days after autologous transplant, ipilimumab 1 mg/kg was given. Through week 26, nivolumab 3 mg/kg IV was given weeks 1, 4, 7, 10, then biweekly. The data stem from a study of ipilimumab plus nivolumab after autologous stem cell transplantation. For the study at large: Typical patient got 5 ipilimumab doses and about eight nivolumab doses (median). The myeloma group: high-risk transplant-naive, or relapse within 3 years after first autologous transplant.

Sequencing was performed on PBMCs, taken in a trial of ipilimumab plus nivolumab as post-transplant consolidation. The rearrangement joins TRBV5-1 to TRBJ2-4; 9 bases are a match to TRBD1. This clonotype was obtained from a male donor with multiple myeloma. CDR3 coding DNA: TGCGCCAGCAGCTTGGCCGGGACAGGGTCAAACATTCAGTACTTC. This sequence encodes CASSLAGTGSNIQYF.